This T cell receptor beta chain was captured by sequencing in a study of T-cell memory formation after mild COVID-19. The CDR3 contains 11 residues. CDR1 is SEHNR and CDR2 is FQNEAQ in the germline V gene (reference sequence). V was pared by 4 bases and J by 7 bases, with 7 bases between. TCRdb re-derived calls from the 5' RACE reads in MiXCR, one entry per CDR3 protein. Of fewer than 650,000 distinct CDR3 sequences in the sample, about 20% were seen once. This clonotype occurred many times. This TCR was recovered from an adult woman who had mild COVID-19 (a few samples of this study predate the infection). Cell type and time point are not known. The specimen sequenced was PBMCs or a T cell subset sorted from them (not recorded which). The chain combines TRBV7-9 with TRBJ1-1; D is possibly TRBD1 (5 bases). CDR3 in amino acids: CASSWGGEAFF. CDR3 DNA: TGTGCCAGCAGCTGGGGGGGTGAAGCTTTCTTT.